The T cell receptor (beta chain) described here comes from a study of shared clonotypes between healthy human individuals. Overall study context: CD8 memory received one plate per donor, CD8 naive two, CD4 memory three and CD4 naive three. Study-level findings and limits: The four-donor shared clonotypes exceeded non-shared clonotypes in generation probability, with non-shared ones scoring lower.

Comment on this clone: The antigen is unknown.

Original handling: For the immunoSEQ data, sequences were junction-only without quality scores, so filtering differed. Using immunoSEQ multiplex PCR, the repertoire was profiled, and TCRdb retains in-frame clones only, with some absent. V, J and clone size are those of that table, while D and trimming were read from the DNA. The table includes more than 150,000 clones, approximately 62% detected once. This CDR3 is built from 17 residues. Trimming at V came to 0 bases and at J to 3 bases, leaving 8 bases not matched to a gene. The germline V gene encodes CDR1 SGDLS and CDR2 YYNGEE. Sequencing was carried out using memory CD4+ T cells sorted from blood. This sample's subset: CD45RA-negative fraction. The receptor was isolated from a man aged 25 to 40 in good health. The V gene is TRBV9, the J gene TRBJ2-3, with 9 bases identical to TRBD2. CDR3 protein: CASSVEAGGLYTDTQYF. The CDR3 nucleotides are TGTGCCAGCAGCGTAGAGGCGGGAGGGCTTTATACAGATACGCAGTATTTT.